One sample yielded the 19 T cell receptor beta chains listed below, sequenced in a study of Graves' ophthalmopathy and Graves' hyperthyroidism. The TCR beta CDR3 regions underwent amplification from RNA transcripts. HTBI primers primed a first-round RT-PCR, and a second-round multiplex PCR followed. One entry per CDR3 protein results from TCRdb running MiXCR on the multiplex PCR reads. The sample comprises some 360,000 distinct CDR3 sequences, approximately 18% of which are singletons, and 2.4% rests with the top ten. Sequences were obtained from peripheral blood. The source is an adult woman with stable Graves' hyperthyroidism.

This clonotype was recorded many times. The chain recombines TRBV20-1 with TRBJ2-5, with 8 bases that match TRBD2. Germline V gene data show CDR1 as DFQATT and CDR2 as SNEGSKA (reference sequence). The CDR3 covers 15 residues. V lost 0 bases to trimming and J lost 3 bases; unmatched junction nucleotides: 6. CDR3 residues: CSARDGREAEETQYF. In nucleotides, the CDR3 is TGCAGTGCTAGAGATGGGCGGGAGGCGGAAGAGACCCAGTACTTC.

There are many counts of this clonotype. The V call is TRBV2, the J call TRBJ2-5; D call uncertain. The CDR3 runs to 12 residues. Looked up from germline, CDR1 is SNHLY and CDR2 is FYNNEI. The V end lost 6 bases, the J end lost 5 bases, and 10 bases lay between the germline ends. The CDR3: CASSPNLETQYF. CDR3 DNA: TGTGCCAGCAGCCCAAACTTGGAGACCCAGTACTTC.

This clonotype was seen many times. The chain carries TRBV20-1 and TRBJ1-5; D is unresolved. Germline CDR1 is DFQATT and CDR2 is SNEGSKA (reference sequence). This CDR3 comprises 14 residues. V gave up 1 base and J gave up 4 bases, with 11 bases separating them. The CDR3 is CSARGPRVNQPQHF. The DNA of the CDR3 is TGCAGTGCTAGAGGCCCTCGGGTTAATCAGCCCCAGCATTTT.

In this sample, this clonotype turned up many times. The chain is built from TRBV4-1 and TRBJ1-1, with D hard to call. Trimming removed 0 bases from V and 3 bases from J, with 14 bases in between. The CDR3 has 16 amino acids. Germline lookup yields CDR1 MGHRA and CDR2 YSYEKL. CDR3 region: CASSQDFRRFDTEAFF. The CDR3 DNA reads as TGCGCCAGCAGCCAAGATTTCCGGAGATTCGACACTGAAGCTTTCTTT.

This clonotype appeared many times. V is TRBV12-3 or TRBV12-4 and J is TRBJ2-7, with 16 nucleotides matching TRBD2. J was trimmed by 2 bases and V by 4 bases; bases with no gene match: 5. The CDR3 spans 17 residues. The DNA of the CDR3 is TGTGCCAGCAGTTGGGGGACTAGCGGGAGGGCCACCTACGAGCAGTACTTC. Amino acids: CASSWGTSGRATYEQYF.

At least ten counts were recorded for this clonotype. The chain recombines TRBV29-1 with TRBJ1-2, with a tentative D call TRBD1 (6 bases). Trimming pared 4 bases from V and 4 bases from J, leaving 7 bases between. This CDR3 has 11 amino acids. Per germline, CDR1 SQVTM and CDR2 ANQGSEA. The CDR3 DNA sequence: TGCAGCGTTGTGGACAGCTATGGCTACACCTTC. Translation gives CSVVDSYGYTF.

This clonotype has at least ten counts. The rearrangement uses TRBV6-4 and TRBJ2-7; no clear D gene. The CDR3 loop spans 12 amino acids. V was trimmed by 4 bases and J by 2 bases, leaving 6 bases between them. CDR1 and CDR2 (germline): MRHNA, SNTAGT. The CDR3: CASSAVPYEQYF. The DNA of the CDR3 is TGTGCCAGCAGTGCGGTGCCCTACGAGCAGTACTTC.

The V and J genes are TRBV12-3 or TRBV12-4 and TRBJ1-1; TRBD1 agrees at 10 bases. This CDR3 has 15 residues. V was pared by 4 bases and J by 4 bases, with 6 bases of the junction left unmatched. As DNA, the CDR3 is TGTGCCAGCAGTTACAAGACAGGGGGCGTCACTGAAGCTTTCTTT. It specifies CASSYKTGGVTEAFF.

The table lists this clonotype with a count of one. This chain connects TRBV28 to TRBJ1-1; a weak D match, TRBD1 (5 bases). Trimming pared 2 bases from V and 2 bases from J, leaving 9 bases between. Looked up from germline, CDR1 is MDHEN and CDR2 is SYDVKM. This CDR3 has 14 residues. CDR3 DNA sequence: TGTGCCAGCAGTTTACCAGGGTTCAACACTGAAGCTTTCTTT. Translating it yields CASSLPGFNTEAFF.

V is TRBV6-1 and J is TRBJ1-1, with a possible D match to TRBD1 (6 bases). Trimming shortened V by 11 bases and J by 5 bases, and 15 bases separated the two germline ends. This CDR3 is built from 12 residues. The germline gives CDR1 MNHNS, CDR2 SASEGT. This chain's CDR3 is CASQTGKTEAFF. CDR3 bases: TGTGCCTCCCAAACAGGGAAGACTGAAGCTTTCTTT.

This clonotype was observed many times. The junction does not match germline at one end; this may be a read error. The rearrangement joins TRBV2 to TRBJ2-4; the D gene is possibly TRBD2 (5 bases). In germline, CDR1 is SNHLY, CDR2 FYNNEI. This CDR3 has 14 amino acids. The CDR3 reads CASSGQLAKNIKYF. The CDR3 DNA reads TGTGCCAGCAGTGGGCAGCTAGCCAAAAACATTAAGTACTTC.

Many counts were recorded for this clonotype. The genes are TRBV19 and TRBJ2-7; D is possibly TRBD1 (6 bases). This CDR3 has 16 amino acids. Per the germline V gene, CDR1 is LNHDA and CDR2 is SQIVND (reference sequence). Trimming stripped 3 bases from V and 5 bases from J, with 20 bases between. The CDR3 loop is CASSIQPTHRAHEQYF. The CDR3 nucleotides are TGTGCCAGTAGTATCCAGCCCACTCACAGGGCCCACGAGCAGTACTTC. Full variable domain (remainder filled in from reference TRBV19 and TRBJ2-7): DGGITQSPKYLFRKEGQNVTLSCEQNLNHDAMYWYRQDPGQGLRLIYYSQIVNDFQKGDIAEGYSVSREKKESFPLTVTSAQKNPTAFYLCASSIQPTHRAHEQYFGPGTRLTVT.

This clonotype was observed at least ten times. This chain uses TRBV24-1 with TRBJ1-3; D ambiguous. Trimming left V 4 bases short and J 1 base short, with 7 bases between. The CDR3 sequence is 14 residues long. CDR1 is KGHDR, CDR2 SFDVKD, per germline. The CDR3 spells CATSEAPSGNTIYF. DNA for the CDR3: TGTGCCACCAGTGAAGCTCCTTCTGGAAACACCATATATTTT.

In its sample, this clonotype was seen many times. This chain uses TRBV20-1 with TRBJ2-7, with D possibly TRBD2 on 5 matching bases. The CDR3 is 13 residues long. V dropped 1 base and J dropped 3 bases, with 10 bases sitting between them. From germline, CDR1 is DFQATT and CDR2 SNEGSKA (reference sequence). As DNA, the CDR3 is TGCAGTGCTAGAGCGTGGACTGGCTACGAGCAGTACTTC. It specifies CSARAWTGYEQYF.

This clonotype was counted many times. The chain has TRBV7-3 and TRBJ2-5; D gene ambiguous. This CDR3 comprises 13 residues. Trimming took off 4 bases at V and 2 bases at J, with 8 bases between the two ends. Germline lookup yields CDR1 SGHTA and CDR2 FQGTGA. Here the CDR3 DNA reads TGTGCCAGCAGCTCCTCTCCACAAGAGACCCAGTACTTC. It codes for CASSSSPQETQYF.

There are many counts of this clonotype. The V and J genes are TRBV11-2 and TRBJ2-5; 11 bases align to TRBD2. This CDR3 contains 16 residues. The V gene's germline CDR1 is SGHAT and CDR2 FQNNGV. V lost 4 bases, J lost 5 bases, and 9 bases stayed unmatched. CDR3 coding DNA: TGTGCCAGCAGCTCCCACCGACTAGCGGGATTGGAGACCCAGTACTTC. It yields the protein CASSSHRLAGLETQYF.

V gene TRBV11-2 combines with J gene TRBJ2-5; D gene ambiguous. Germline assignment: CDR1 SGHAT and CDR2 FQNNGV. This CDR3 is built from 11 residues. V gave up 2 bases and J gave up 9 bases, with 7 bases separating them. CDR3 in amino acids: CASSLLGPQYF. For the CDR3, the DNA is TGTGCCAGCAGCTTACTTGGGCCCCAGTACTTC.

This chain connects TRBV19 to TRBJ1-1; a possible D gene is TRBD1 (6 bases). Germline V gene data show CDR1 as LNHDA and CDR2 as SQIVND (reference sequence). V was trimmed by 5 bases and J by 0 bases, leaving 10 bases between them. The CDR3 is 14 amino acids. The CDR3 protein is CASSSNRVNTEAFF. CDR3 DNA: TGTGCCAGTAGTTCCAACAGGGTGAACACTGAAGCTTTCTTT.

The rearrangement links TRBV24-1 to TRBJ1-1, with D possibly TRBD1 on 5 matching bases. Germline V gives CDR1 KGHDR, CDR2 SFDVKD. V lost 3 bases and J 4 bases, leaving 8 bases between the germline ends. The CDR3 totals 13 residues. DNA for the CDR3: TGTGCCACCAGTGATGAGACAGTCACTGAAGCTTTCTTT. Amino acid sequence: CATSDETVTEAFF.